This T cell receptor beta chain was sequenced during a study of cytomegalovirus exposure and HLA in healthy donors. Study-wide findings and caveats: Sequencing probably produced one cluster of sequence variants that were highly shared. As a later analysis revealed, the rate of TCR association differed by HLA locus, with DRB1 most and HLA-C fewest. Most of the CMV-associated TCR beta chains (in a later analysis) appeared to be HLA-restricted.

Points on this clone: The antigen is not known.

In the PCR, 60 Vbeta and 13 Jbeta primers were used. Sequenced by immunoSEQ multiplex PCR; TCRdb stores in-frame clones only, minus some. The table has under 130,000 clones, almost 80% seen once. V lost 5 bases and J 7 bases, leaving 14 bases between the germline ends. The length of the CDR3 is 13 residues. Germline values: CDR1 SNHLY, CDR2 FYNNEI. Healthy donors of bone marrow made up the group. This sequence originates from a man over 45 in good health and CMV-seropositive. The chain couples TRBV2 to TRBJ2-5; D is possibly TRBD1 (6 bases). The sequenced sample was PBMCs. The CDR3 loop is CASSRPRGGTQYF. CDR3 DNA sequence: TGTGCCAGCAGTAGGCCAAGAGGGGGGACCCAGTACTTC.